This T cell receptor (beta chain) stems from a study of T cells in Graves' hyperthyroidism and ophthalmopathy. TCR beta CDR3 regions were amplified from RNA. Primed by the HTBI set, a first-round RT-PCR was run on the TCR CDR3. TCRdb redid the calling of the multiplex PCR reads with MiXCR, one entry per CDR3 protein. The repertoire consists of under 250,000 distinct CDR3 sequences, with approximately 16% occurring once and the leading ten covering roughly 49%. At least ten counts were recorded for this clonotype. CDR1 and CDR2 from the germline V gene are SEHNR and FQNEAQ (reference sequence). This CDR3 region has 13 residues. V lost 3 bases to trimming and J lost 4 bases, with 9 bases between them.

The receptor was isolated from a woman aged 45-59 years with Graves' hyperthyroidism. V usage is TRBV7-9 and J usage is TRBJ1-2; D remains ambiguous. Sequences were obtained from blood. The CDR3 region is CASSLSSVYGYTF. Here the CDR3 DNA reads TGTGCCAGCAGCTTGTCCAGCGTCTATGGCTACACCTTC.